Listed here are 10 T cell receptor beta chains from one sample, sequenced in a study of blood T cell repertoires in COVID-19. Using immunoSEQ multiplex PCR, the repertoire was profiled, and TCRdb retains in-frame clones only, with some absent. The data contain 120,000 to 150,000 clones, more than 75% of them singletons. The material sequenced was peripheral blood. The receptors originated from a man aged 60 to 69 with acute or convalescent COVID-19.

This clone has just a few counts. The chain couples TRBV7-9 to TRBJ2-1; D may be TRBD2 (6 bases). Trimming left V 2 bases short and J 4 bases short, with 12 bases between. Germline loops: CDR1 SEHNR, CDR2 FQNEAQ (reference sequence). The CDR3 sequence is 15 residues long. Written as DNA, the CDR3 is TGTGCCAGCAGCTTACCCTTAGGACTATACAATGAGCAGTTCTTC. This translates into CASSLPLGLYNEQFF. Filled out from reference TRBV7-9 and TRBJ2-1, the complete variable domain reads DTGVSQNPRHKITKRGQNVTFRCDPISEHNRLYWYRQTLGQGPEFLTYFQNEAQLEKSRLLSDRFSAERPKGSFSTLEIQRTEQGDSAMYLCASSLPLGLYNEQFFGPGTRLTVL.

The rearrangement uses TRBV6-1 and TRBJ1-5; D remains unclear. Trimming shortened V by 4 bases and J by 0 bases, and 13 bases separated the two germline ends. The CDR3 sequence is 16 residues long. The germline V gene encodes CDR1 MNHNS and CDR2 SASEGT. DNA of the CDR3: TGTGCCAGCAGTGGTCGGTCTCTTTATAGCAATCAGCCCCAGCATTTT. It encodes CASSGRSLYSNQPQHF.

The J gene is TRBJ2-1, the V gene TRBV27; maybe TRBD2 (6 bases). CDR1 is MNHEY, CDR2 SMNVEV, per germline (reference sequence). The CDR3 runs 17 residues. Trimming removed 10 bases at V and 0 bases at J, with 22 bases between. The CDR3 sequence is CATHRASASGSYNEQFF. CDR3 in DNA: TGTGCCACCCACCGGGCTAGCGCTTCGGGCTCCTACAATGAGCAGTTCTTC.

This clone is labeled as medium-sized. J is TRBJ1-3 and V is TRBV5-4; D is ambiguous. The CDR3 extends over 14 amino acids. V was clipped by 4 bases and J by 0 bases, with 8 bases between them. Germline V gene sequence: CDR1 SGHNT, CDR2 YYREEE (reference sequence). CDR3 loop: CASSLQSSGNTIYF. CDR3 nucleotides: TGTGCCAGCAGCCTACAGAGCTCTGGAAACACCATATATTTT.

The J gene is TRBJ2-1, the V gene TRBV15; 8 bases agree with TRBD2. The CDR3 sequence is 15 residues long. Germline V gene sequence: CDR1 LNHNV, CDR2 YYDKDF (reference sequence). The V and J ends lost 0 bases and 10 bases, in that order; junction bases with no gene match: 8. CDR3 sequence reads: CATSRDRGGHREQFF. CDR3 nucleotides: TGTGCCACCAGCAGAGATCGGGGGGGCCACAGAGAGCAGTTCTTC. Supplemented by reference TRBV15 and TRBJ2-1, the full variable domain reads DAMVIQNPRYQVTQFGKPVTLSCSQTLNHNVMYWYQQKSSQAPKLLFHYYDKDFNNEADTPDNFQSRRPNTSFCFLDIRSPGLGDTAMYLCATSRDRGGHREQFFGPGTRLTVL.

In this sample, this clone turned up once. The junction does not match germline at one end; this may be a read error. The gene calls are TRBV7-7 and TRBJ2-7; 7 bases fit TRBD1. The V gene's germline CDR1 is SSHAT and CDR2 FNYEAQ (reference sequence). CDR3 length equals 15 residues. In nucleotides, the CDR3 is TGTGCTAGCAGCTTAGCGACAGGGCCCCCCTACGAGCAGTACTTC. It translates to CASSLATGPPYEQYF.

The V call is TRBV7-9, the J call TRBJ2-1; possibly TRBD2 for D (5 bases). This CDR3 spans 15 amino acids. Trimming shortened V by 3 bases and J by 4 bases, and 13 bases separated the two germline ends. The V gene's germline CDR1 is SEHNR and CDR2 FQNEAQ (reference sequence). Written as DNA, the CDR3 is TGTGCCAGCAGCTTTGGGTCGGGGAGATACAATGAGCAGTTCTTC. Its protein is CASSFGSGRYNEQFF.

The chain uses TRBV27 and TRBJ2-5; 8 nucleotides line up with TRBD1. This CDR3 has 14 residues. CDR1 and CDR2 from the germline V gene are MNHEY and SMNVEV (reference sequence). The V and J ends lost 5 bases and 1 base, in that order; junction bases with no gene match: 3. CDR3: CASSDRGFQETQYF. Here the CDR3 DNA reads TGTGCCAGCAGTGACAGGGGATTCCAAGAGACCCAGTACTTC.

The chain combines TRBV18 with TRBJ1-6, with TRBD1 matching over 9 bases. This CDR3 has 16 residues. The germline V gene encodes CDR1 KGHSH and CDR2 LQKENI. Unmatched junction bases numbered 9, after V lost 6 bases and J lost 6 bases. CDR3 residues: CASSQSSDRGNSPLHF. In nucleotides, the CDR3 is TGTGCCAGCTCCCAAAGTTCGGACAGGGGTAATTCACCCCTCCACTTT.

This chain connects TRBV3-1 (or the pseudogene TRBV3-2) to TRBJ1-4; D is ambiguous. The CDR3 totals 14 residues. In germline, CDR1 is LGHDT, CDR2 YNNKEL (reference sequence). V was clipped by 4 bases and J by 0 bases, with 6 bases between them. CDR3 residues: CASSPGTTNEKLFF. The CDR3 DNA reads as TGTGCCAGCAGCCCCGGGACAACTAATGAAAAACTGTTTTTT.